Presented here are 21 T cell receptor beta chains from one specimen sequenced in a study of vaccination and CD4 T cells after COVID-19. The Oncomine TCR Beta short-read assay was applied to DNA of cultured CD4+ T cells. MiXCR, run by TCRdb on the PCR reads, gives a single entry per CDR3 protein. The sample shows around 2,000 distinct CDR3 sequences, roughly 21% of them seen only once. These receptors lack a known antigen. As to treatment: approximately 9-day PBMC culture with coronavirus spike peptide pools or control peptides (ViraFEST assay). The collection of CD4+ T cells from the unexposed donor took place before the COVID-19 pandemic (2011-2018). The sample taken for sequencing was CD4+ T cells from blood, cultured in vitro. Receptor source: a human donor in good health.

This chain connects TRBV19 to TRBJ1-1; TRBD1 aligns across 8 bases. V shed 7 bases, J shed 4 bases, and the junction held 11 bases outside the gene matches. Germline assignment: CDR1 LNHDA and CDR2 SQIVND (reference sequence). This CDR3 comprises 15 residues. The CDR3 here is CASNAPGGAFTEAFF. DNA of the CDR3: TGTGCCAGTAACGCCCCAGGGGGCGCGTTCACTGAAGCTTTCTTT. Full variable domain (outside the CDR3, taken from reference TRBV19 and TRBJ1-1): DGGITQSPKYLFRKEGQNVTLSCEQNLNHDAMYWYRQDPGQGLRLIYYSQIVNDFQKGDIAEGYSVSREKKESFPLTVTSAQKNPTAFYLCASNAPGGAFTEAFFGQGTRLTVV.

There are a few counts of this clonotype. CDR3 sequence: CARSIHRPPLHF. The CDR3 DNA follows: TGTGCCAGAAGCATTCATAGGCCACCCCTCCACTTT. V usage is TRBV5-3 and J usage is TRBJ1-6, with D unresolved. TRBV5-3 is sorted into the ORF group, with uncertain function. The germline V and J ends were trimmed by 4 bases and 11 bases, with 10 bases remaining between them. The CDR3 consists of 12 residues.

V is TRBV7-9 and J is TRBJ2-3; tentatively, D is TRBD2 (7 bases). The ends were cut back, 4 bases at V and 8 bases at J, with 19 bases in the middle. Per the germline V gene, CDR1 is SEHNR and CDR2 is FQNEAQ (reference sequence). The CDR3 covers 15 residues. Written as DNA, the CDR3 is TGTGCCAGCAGCTCTAGCGGACCCAGGGGTAGTACGCAGTATTTT. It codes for CASSSSGPRGSTQYF.

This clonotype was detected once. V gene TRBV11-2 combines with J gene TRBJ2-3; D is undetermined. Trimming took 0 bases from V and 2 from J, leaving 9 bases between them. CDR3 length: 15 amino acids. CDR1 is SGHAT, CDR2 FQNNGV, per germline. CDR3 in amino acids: CASSLECAVTDTQYF. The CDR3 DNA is TGTGCCAGCAGCTTAGAGTGCGCCGTCACAGATACGCAGTATTTT.

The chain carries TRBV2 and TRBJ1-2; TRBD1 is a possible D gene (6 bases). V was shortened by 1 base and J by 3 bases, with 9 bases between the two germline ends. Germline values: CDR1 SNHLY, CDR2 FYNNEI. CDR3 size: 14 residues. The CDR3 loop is CASSEEGGYYGYTF. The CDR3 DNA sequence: TGTGCCAGCAGTGAAGAGGGGGGATACTATGGCTACACCTTC.

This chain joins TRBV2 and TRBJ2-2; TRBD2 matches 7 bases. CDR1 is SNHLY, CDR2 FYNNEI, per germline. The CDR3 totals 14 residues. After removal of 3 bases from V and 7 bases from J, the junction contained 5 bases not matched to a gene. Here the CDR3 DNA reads TGTGCCAGCAGTGATGGCGGGAGTCTCGGGGAGCTGTTTTTT. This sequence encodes CASSDGGSLGELFF.

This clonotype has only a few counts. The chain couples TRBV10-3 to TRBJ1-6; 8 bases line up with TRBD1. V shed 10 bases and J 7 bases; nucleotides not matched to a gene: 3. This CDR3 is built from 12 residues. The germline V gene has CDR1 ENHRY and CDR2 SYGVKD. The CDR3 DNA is TGTGCCACTACAGGGGGAAATTCACCCCTCCACTTT. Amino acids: CATTGGNSPLHF.

DNA for the CDR3: TGCGCCAGCAGCTCTACAGGGGGTCCCTACGAGCAGTACTTC. Residues: CASSSTGGPYEQYF. The chain combines TRBV5-1 with TRBJ2-7; 8 nucleotides match TRBD1. V gave up 3 bases and J gave up 2 bases; unmatched junction bases: 4. Looked up from germline, CDR1 is SGHRS and CDR2 is YFSETQ. The CDR3 length is 14 residues. The variable domain in full, with the rest retrieved from reference TRBV5-1 and TRBJ2-7, is KAGVTQTPRYLIKTRGQQVTLSCSPISGHRSVSWYQQTPGQGLQFLFEYFSETQRNKGNFPGRFSGRQFSNSRSEMNVSTLELGDSALYLCASSSTGGPYEQYFGPGTRLTVT.

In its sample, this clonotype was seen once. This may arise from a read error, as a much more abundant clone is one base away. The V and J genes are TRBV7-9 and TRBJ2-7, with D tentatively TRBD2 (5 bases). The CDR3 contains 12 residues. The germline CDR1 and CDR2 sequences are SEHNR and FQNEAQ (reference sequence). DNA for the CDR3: TGTGCCAGCAACTTAGGGAGCTACGAGCAGTACTTC. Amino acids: CASNLGSYEQYF.

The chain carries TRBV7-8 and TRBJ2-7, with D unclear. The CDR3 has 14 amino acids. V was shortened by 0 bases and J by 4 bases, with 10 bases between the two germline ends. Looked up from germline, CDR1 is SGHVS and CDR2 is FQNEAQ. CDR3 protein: CASSLASGIYEQYF. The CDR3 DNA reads TGTGCCAGCAGCTTAGCCTCTGGGATATACGAGCAGTACTTC.

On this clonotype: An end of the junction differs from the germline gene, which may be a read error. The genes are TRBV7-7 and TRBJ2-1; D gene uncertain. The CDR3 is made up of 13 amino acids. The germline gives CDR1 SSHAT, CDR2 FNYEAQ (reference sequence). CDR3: CASSSDIRNEQFF. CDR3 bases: TGTGCTAGCAGCTCCGACATCAGGAATGAGCAGTTCTTC.

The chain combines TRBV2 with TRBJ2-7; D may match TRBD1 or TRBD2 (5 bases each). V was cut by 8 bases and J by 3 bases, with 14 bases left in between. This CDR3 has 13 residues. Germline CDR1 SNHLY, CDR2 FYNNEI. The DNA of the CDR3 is TGTGCCAGCGGAGGAGACAGCCTCTACGAGCAGTACTTC. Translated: CASGGDSLYEQYF.

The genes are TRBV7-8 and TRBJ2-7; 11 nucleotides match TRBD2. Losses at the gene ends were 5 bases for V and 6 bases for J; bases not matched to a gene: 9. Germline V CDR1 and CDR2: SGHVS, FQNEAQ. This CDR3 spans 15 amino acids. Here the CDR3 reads CASSGFGTSGAEQYF. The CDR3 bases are TGTGCCAGCAGCGGATTCGGGACTAGCGGAGCCGAGCAGTACTTC. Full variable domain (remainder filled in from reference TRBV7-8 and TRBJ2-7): GAGVSQSPRYKVAKRGQDVALRCDPISGHVSLFWYQQALGQGPEFLTYFQNEAQLDKSGLPSDRFFAERPEGSVSTLKIQRTQQEDSAVYLCASSGFGTSGAEQYFGPGTRLTVT.

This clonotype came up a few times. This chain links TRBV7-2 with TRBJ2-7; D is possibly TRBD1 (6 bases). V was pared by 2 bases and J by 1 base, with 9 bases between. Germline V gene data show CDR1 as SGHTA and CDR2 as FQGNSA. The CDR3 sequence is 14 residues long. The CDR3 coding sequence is TGTGCCAGCAGCTTAATGACAGGTTCCTACGAGCAGTACTTC. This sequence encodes CASSLMTGSYEQYF.

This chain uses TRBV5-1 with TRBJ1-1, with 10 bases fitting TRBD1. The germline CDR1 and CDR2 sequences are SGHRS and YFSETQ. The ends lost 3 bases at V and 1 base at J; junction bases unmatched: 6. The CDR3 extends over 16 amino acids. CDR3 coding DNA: TGCGCCAGCAGCTCGACAGGGGGCGCCGGGAACACTGAAGCTTTCTTT. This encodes CASSSTGGAGNTEAFF.

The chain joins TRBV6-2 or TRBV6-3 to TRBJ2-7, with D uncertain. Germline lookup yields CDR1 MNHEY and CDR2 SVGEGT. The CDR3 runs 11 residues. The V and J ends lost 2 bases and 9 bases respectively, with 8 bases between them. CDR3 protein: CASSYVRRQYF. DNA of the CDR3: TGTGCCAGCAGTTACGTGCGTCGGCAGTACTTC.

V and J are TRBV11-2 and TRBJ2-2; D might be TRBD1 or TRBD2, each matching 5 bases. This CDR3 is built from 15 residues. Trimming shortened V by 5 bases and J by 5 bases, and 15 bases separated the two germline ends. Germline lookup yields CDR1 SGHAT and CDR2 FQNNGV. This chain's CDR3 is CASSPLGRTTGELFF. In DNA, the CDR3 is TGTGCCAGCAGCCCACTGGGACGTACTACCGGGGAGCTGTTTTTT.

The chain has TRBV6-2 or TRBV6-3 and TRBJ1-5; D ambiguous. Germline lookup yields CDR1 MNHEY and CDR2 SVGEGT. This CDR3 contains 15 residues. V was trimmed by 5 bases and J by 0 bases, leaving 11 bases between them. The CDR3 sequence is CASSPDIYSNQPQHF. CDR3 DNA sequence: TGTGCCAGCAGTCCCGACATTTATAGCAATCAGCCCCAGCATTTT.

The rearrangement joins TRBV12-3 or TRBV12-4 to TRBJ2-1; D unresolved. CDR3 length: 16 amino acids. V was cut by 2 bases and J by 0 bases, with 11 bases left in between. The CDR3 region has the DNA TGTGCCAGCAGTTTAAGAGGCCGGCTCTCCTACAATGAGCAGTTCTTC. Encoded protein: CASSLRGRLSYNEQFF.

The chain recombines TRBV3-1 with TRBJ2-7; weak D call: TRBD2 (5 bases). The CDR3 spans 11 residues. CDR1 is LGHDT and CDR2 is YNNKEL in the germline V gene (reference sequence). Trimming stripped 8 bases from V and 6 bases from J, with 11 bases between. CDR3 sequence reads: CASGEWREQYF. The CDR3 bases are TGTGCCAGCGGGGAGTGGCGCGAGCAGTACTTC.

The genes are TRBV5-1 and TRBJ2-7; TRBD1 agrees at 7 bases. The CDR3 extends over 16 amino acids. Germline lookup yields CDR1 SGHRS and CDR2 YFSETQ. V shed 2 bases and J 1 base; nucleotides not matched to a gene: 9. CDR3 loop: CASSLSTGAASYEQYF. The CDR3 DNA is TGCGCCAGCAGCTTATCTACAGGGGCCGCGTCCTACGAGCAGTACTTC.